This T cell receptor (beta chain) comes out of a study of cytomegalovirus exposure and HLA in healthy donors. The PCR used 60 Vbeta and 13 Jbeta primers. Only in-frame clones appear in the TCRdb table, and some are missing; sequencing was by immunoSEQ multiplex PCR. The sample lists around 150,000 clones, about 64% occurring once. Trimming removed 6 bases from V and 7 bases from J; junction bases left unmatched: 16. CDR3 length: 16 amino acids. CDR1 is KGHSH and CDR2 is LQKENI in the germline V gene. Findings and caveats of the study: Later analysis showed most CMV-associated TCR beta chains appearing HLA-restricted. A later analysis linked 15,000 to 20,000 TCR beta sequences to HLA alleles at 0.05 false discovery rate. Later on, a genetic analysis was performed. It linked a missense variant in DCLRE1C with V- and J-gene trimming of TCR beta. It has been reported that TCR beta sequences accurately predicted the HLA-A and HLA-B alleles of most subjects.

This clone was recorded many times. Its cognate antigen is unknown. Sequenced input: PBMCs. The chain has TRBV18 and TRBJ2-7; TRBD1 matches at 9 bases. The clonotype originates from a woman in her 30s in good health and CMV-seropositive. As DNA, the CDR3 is TGTGCCAGCTCCTTTCTTGGGACAGGGCCCTTAGGGGAGCAGTACTTC. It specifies CASSFLGTGPLGEQYF.